This TCR beta chain came from a study of OX40 agonist ivuxolimab in advanced cancers. Turning to the study itself: Patients' therapy was ivuxolimab, an antibody that acts as an agonist of OX40 (CD134). Treatment received earlier with anti-PD-1, anti-PD-L1 or anti-CTLA-4 agents was allowed, and roughly 40% had some. Study observations and caveats: Expansion of clones was among the lowest in partial responders at 0.1-3.0 mg/kg.

Turning to this clone: Its cognate antigen is unknown.

Here immunoSEQ multiplex PCR was the method, and the copy in TCRdb shows in-frame clones only, minus some. The repertoire holds about 48,000 clones, with around 85% as singletons. This CDR3 has 16 residues. Germline CDR1 SGHTS, CDR2 YDEGEE. The V gene end was trimmed by 0 bases and the J gene end by 3 bases; junction bases not matched to a gene: 2. The input for sequencing was CD4+ or CD8+ T cells sorted from blood, taken in a trial of the OX40 agonist ivuxolimab. The chain combines TRBV5-8 with TRBJ2-6; 8 positions match TRBD1. The origin of this receptor is an adult with an advanced solid tumor such as melanoma, head and neck, liver or kidney cancer. The CDR3, as DNA: TGTGCCAGCAGCTTGGGGACAGGGAGTGGGGCCAACGTCCTGACTTTC. Protein: CASSLGTGSGANVLTF.